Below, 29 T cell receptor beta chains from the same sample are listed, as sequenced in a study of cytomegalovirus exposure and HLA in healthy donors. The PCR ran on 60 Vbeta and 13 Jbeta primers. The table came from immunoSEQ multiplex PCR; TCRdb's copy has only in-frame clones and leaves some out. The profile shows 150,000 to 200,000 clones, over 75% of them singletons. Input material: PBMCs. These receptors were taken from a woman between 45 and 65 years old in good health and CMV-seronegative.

The CDR3, as DNA: TGTGCCAGCAGCTCACAACGGAACACTGAAGCTTTCTTT. Its protein product is CASSSQRNTEAFF. This chain connects TRBV7-2 to TRBJ1-1, with no clear D. V gave up 4 bases and J gave up 1 base, with 7 bases separating them. Germline V gene sequence: CDR1 SGHTA, CDR2 FQGNSA. The CDR3 sequence is 13 residues long.

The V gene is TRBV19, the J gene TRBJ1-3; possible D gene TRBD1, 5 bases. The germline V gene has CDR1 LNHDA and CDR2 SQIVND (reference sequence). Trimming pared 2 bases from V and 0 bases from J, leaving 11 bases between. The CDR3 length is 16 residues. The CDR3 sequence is CASSIPGGISGNTIYF. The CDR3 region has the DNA TGTGCCAGTAGTATACCGGGGGGAATCTCTGGAAACACCATATATTTT.

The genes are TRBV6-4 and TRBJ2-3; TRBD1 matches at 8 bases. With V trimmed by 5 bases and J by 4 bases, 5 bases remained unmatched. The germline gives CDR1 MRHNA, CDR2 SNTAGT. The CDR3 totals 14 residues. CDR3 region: CASSRQGPPDTQYF. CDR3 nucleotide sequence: TGTGCCAGCAGTCGACAGGGGCCCCCAGATACGCAGTATTTT.

The CDR3: CASSLRQGKGTGANVLTF. The CDR3 nucleotides are TGTGCCAGCAGCCTCAGACAGGGCAAGGGGACTGGGGCCAACGTCCTGACTTTC. V gene TRBV7-6 combines with J gene TRBJ2-6; 7 nucleotides line up with TRBD1. Trimming took 5 bases from V and 2 from J; bases not matched to a gene: 12. The CDR3 totals 18 residues. The germline V gene has CDR1 SGHVS and CDR2 FNYEAQ.

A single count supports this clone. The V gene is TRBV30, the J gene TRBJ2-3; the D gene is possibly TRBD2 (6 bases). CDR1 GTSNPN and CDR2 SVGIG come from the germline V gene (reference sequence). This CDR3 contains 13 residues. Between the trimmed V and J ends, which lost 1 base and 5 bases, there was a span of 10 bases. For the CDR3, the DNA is TGTGCCTGGAGTGCCCCCGGGGGAGATACGCAGTATTTT. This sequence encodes CAWSAPGGDTQYF. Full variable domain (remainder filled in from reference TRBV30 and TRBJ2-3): SQTIHQWPATLVQPVGSPLSLECTVEGTSNPNLYWYRQAAGRGLQLLFYSVGIGQISSEVPQNLSASRPQDRQFILSSKKLLLSDSGFYLCAWSAPGGDTQYFGPGTRLTVL.

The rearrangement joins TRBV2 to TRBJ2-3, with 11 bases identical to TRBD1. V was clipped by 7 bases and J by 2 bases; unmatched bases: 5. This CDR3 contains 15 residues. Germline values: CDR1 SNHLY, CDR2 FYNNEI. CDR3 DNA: TGTGCCAGCACTGGGGACAGGGGGTCCACAGATACGCAGTATTTT. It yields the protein CASTGDRGSTDTQYF.

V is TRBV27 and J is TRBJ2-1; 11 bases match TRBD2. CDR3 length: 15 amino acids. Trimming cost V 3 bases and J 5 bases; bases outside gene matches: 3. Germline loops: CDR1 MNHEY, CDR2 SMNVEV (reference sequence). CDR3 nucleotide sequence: TGTGCCAGCAGTTTTAGCGGGAGGGCCAACAATGAGCAGTTCTTC. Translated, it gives CASSFSGRANNEQFF.

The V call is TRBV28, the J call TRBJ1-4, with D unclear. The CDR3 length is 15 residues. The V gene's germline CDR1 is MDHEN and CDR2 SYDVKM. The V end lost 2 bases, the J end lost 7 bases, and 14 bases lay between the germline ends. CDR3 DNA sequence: TGTGCCAGCAGTTTAGATGCAATTGCTATTGAAAAACTGTTTTTT. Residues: CASSLDAIAIEKLFF.

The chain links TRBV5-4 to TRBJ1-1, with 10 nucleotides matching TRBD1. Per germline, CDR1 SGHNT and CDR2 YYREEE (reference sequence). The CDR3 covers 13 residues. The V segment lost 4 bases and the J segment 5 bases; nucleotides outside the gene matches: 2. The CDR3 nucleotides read TGTGCCAGCAGCCGGACAGGGGGGACTGAAGCTTTCTTT. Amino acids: CASSRTGGTEAFF.

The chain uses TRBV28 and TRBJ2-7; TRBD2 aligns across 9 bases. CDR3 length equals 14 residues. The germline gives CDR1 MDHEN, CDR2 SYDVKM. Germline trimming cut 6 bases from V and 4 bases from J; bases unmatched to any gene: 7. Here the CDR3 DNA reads TGTGCCAGCAGCCCCTATAGCGGGAGATACGAGCAGTACTTC. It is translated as CASSPYSGRYEQYF.

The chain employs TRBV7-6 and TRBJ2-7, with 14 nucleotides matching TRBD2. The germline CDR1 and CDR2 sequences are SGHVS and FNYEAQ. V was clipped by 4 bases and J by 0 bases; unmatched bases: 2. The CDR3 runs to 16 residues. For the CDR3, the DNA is TGTGCCAGCAGCTCGGGGACTAGCGGGAGCTCCTACGAGCAGTACTTC. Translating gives CASSSGTSGSSYEQYF. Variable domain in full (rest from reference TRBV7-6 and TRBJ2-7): GAGVSQSPRYKVTKRGQDVALRCDPISGHVSLYWYRQALGQGPEFLTYFNYEAQQDKSGLPNDRFSAERPEGSISTLTIQRTEQRDSAMYRCASSSGTSGSSYEQYFGPGTRLTVT.

Here the CDR3 reads CASSFYGSSYEQYF. The CDR3 nucleotides read TGTGCCAGCAGTTTCTACGGGAGCTCCTACGAGCAGTACTTC. This sequence joins TRBV28 and TRBJ2-7, with a weak D call TRBD2 (6 bases). V gave up 3 bases and J gave up 0 bases, with 9 bases separating them. This CDR3 contains 14 residues. Per the germline V gene, CDR1 is MDHEN and CDR2 is SYDVKM.

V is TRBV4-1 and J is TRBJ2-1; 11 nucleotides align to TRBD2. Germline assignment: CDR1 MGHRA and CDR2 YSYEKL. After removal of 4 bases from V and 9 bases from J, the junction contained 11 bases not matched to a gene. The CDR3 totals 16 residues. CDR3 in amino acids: CASSLLAGVRSTEQFF. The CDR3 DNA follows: TGCGCCAGCAGCCTACTAGCGGGAGTTCGGAGTACTGAGCAGTTCTTC.

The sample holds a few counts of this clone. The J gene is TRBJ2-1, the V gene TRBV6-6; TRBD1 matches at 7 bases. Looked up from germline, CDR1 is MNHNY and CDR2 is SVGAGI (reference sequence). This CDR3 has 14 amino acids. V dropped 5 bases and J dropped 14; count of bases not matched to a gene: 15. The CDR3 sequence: CASSAAPETGYKFF. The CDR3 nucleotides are TGTGCCAGCAGTGCAGCTCCGGAGACAGGGTATAAGTTCTTC.

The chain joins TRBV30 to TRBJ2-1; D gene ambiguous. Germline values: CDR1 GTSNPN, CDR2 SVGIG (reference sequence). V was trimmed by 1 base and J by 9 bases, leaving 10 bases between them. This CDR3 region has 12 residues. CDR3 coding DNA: TGTGCCTGGAGTGGAAGTAGCATTGAGCAGTTCTTC. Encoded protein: CAWSGSSIEQFF. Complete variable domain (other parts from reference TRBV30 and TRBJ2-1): SQTIHQWPATLVQPVGSPLSLECTVEGTSNPNLYWYRQAAGRGLQLLFYSVGIGQISSEVPQNLSASRPQDRQFILSSKKLLLSDSGFYLCAWSGSSIEQFFGPGTRLTVL.

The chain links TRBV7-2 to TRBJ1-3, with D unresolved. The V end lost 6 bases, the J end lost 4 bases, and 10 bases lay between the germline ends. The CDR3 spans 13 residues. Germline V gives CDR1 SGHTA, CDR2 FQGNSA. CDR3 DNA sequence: TGTGCCAGCAGGCTAGCCTCGGGAAACACCATATATTTT. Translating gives CASRLASGNTIYF.

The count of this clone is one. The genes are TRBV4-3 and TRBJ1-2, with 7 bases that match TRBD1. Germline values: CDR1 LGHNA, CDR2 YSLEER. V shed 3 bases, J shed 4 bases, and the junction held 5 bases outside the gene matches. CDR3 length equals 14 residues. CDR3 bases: TGCGCCAGCAGCCACCCGGGACAGACCTATGGCTACACCTTC. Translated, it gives CASSHPGQTYGYTF.

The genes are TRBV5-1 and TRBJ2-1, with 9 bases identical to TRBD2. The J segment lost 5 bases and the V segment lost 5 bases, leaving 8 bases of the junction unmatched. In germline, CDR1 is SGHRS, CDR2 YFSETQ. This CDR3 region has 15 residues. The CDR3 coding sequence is TGCGCCAGCAGTAATAGCGGGAGCGTCGACAATGAGCAGTTCTTC. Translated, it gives CASSNSGSVDNEQFF.

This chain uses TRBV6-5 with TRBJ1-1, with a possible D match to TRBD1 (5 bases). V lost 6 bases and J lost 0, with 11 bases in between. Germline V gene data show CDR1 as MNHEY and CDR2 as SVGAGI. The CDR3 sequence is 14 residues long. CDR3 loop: CASRKTAMNTEAFF. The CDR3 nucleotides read TGTGCCAGCAGAAAGACAGCCATGAACACTGAAGCTTTCTTT.

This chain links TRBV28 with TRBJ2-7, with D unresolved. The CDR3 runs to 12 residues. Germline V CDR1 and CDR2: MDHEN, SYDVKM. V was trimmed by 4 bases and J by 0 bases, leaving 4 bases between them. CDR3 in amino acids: CASSSVSYEQYF. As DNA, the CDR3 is TGTGCCAGCAGTTCGGTCTCCTACGAGCAGTACTTC.

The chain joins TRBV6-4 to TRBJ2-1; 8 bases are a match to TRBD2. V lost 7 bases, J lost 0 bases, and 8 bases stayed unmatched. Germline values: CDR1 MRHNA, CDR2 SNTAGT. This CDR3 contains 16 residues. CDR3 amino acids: CASTRLATSSYNEQFF. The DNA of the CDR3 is TGTGCCAGCACCCGACTAGCGACGAGCTCCTACAATGAGCAGTTCTTC.

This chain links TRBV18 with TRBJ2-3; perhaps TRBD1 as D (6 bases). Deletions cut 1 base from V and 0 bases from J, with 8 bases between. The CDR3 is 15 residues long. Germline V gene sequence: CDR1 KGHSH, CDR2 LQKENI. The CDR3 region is CASSPRDTSTDTQYF. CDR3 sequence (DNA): TGTGCCAGCTCACCACGGGACACTAGCACAGATACGCAGTATTTT.

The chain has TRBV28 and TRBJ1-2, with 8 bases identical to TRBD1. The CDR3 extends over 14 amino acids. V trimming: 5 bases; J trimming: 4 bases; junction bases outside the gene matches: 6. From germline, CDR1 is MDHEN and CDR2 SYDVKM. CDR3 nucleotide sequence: TGTGCCAGCAGTACAGGGGGTCGAACCTATGGCTACACCTTC. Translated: CASSTGGRTYGYTF.

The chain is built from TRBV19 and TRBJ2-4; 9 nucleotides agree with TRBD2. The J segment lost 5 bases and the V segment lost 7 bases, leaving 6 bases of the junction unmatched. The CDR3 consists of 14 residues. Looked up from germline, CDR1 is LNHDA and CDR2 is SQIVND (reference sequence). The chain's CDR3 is CASTGGRAENIQYF. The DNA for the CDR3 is TGTGCCAGTACCGGCGGGAGGGCCGAAAACATTCAGTACTTC.

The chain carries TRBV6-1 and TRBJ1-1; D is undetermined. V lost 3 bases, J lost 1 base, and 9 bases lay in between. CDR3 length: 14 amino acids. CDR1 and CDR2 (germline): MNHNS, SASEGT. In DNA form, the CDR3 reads TGTGCCAGCAGTGATTCGAGGAAGAACACTGAAGCTTTCTTT. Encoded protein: CASSDSRKNTEAFF.

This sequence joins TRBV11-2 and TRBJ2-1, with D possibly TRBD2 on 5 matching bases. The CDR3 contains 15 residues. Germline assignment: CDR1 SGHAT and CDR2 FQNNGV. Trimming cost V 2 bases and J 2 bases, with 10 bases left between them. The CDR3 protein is CASSLPGSAYNEQFF. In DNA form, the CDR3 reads TGTGCCAGCAGCTTACCGGGATCCGCCTACAATGAGCAGTTCTTC.

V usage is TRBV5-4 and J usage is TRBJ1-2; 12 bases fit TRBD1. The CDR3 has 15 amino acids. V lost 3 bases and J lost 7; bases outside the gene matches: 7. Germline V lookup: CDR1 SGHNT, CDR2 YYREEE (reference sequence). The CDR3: CASSWTGQGAGGYTF. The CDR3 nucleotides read TGTGCCAGCAGCTGGACGGGACAGGGGGCCGGTGGCTACACCTTC.

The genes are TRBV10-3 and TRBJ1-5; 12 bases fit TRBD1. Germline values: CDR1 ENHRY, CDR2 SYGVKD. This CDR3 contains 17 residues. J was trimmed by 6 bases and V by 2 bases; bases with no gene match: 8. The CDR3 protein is CAISEVRGTGGSQPQHF. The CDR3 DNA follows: TGTGCCATCAGTGAGGTACGCGGGACAGGGGGCAGTCAGCCCCAGCATTTT.

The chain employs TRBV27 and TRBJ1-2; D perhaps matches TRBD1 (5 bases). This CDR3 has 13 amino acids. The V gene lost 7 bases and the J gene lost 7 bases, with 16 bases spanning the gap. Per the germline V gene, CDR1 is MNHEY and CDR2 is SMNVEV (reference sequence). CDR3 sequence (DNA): TGTGCCAGCACTCCGGACGGGGGAGGTGGCTACACCTTC. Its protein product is CASTPDGGGGYTF.